A selection of T cell receptor beta chains follows, all from one sample in a study of T cell repertoires in cytomegalovirus infection. TCRdb itself ran the reads through MiXCR, one entry per CDR3 protein. The sample yields roughly 920,000 distinct CDR3 sequences, around 30% seen once. The antigens of these receptors remain unknown. The sample consisted of cultured CD8+ T cells from PBMCs, taken from culture after CMV antigen stimulation. The receptors shown here come from a human donor in good health (CMV status not recorded). Some clones in this sample may be carry-over from other donors' samples. The CDR3 runs from the conserved cysteine through the conserved F or W. Each record gives: J gene, V gene, clone size, D gene, CDR3 protein, CDR3 DNA. D genes are given only for firm matches. Expanded clones get a size class; other rows say once, few or many, or leave the size out.

TRBJ2-7 | TRBV4-1 | - | - | CASSQAIQYSPSYEQYF | TGCGCCAGCAGCCAAGCTATCCAATATTCCCCCTCCTACGAGCAGTACTTC
TRBJ2-1 | TRBV10-3 | - | - | CASWGGGSNEQFF | TGTGCCTCATGGGGGGGGGGCTCGAATGAGCAGTTCTTC
TRBJ2-3 | TRBV28 | few | TRBD1 | CASSWDRVTDTQYF | TGTGCCAGCAGTTGGGACAGAGTAACAGATACGCAGTATTTT
TRBJ2-5 | TRBV7-6 | many | - | CASSPLARREETQYF | TGTGCCAGCAGCCCGTTGGCGAGGAGGGAAGAGACCCAGTACTTC
TRBJ2-7 | TRBV5-4 | few | - | CASSWGRGALYEQYF | TGTGCCAGCAGCTGGGGGCGCGGAGCTCTTTACGAGCAGTACTTC
TRBJ2-7 | TRBV20-1 | - | - | CSAREEGDEQYF | TGCAGTGCTAGAGAAGAGGGGGACGAGCAGTACTTC
TRBJ1-1 | TRBV20-1 | - | - | CSARPDGDMNTEAFF | TGCAGTGCTAGACCAGACGGAGACATGAACACTGAAGCTTTCTTT
TRBJ2-2 | TRBV5-5 | - | TRBD1 | CASSPYPGTGDTGELFF | TGTGCCAGCAGCCCTTACCCCGGGACAGGTGACACCGGGGAGCTGTTTTTT
TRBJ2-7 | TRBV12-5 | - | - | CASGLPDSFYSEQYF | TGTGCTAGTGGTTTGCCTGACAGTTTCTATTCCGAGCAGTACTTC
TRBJ2-1 | TRBV6-8 | - | - | CAGSYRTNSYNEQFF | TGTGCCGGCAGTTACAGGACCAACTCCTACAATGAGCAGTTCTTC
TRBJ2-7 | TRBV7-6 | - | - | CASSLVAPRSERYF | TGTGCCAGCAGCTTAGTTGCCCCGAGGTCCGAGCGGTACTTC
TRBJ1-2 | TRBV6-5 | many | - | CASSYSQGGYGYTF | TGTGCCAGCAGTTACTCACAGGGTGGATATGGCTACACCTTC
TRBJ2-3 | TRBV20-1 | - | TRBD2 | CSASRGLAGEADTQYF | TGCAGTGCATCTCGCGGACTAGCGGGGGAGGCAGATACGCAGTATTTT
TRBJ1-4 | TRBV19 | few | - | CASSIDSTLGEEKLFF | TGTGCCAGTAGTATAGACAGTACCTTGGGTGAAGAAAAACTGTTTTTT
TRBJ2-1 | TRBV4-3 | - | TRBD2 | CANSPGPLLAGGNYNEQFF | TGCGCCAACAGCCCGGGACCTCTGCTAGCGGGGGGAAACTACAATGAGCAGTTCTTC
TRBJ2-7 | TRBV20-1 | - | - | CSARARTYEQYF | TGCAGTGCTAGAGCCAGGACCTACGAGCAGTACTTC
TRBJ2-1 | TRBV27 | once | TRBD1 | CASSRTGSVSSYNEQFF | TGTGCCAGCAGTCGGACAGGTTCCGTGAGCTCCTACAATGAGCAGTTCTTC
TRBJ2-7 | TRBV18 | - | TRBD2 | CASSPAVGGDSYEQYF | TGTGCCAGCTCACCTGCTGTGGGGGGGGACTCCTACGAGCAGTACTTC
TRBJ2-1 | TRBV20-1 | - | TRBD1 | CSARSFDRGVINEQFF | TGCAGTGCTAGATCCTTCGACAGGGGTGTGATAAATGAGCAGTTCTTC
TRBJ2-1 | TRBV6-2/TRBV6-3 | - | TRBD2 | CAGGSGGDNEQFF | TGTGCCGGGGGAAGCGGGGGGGATAATGAGCAGTTCTTC
TRBJ2-3 | TRBV15 | - | - | CATSRRRGTDTQYF | TGTGCCACCAGCAGGCGTCGGGGCACAGATACGCAGTATTTT
TRBJ2-3 | TRBV7-6 | - | TRBD2 | CASSLGGWAGGPADTQYF | TGTGCCAGCAGCTTAGGGGGGTGGGCGGGGGGGCCCGCAGATACGCAGTATTTT
TRBJ1-2 | TRBV27 | few | - | CASSSGVGGYTF | TGTGCCAGCAGTTCAGGGGTTGGTGGCTACACCTTC
TRBJ2-1 | TRBV7-6 | many | - | CASSLAHEQFF | TGTGCCAGCAGCTTAGCTCATGAGCAGTTCTTC
TRBJ1-1 | TRBV2 | - | TRBD1 | CASTSVEGATAEAFF | TGTGCCAGCACCTCTGTGGAGGGGGCGACCGCTGAAGCTTTCTTT
TRBJ1-6 | TRBV27 | - | TRBD1 | CASAPWGDRVNSPLHF | TGTGCCAGCGCCCCATGGGGGGACAGGGTTAATTCACCCCTCCACTTT
TRBJ2-5 | TRBV7-2 | many | - | CASSLATGQETQYF | TGTGCCAGCAGCTTAGCGACAGGACAAGAGACCCAGTACTTC
TRBJ1-2 | TRBV4-1 | - | - | CASSQDLTVYGYTF | TGCGCCAGCAGCCAAGATTTGACAGTTTATGGCTACACCTTC
TRBJ2-1 | TRBV2 | - | TRBD2 | CASRTRGVSYNEQFF | TGTGCCAGCCGTACCCGGGGGGTCTCCTACAATGAGCAGTTCTTC
TRBJ1-1 | TRBV7-9 | - | - | CASRLHARTEAFF | TGTGCCAGCAGACTACACGCGCGGACTGAAGCTTTCTTT
TRBJ2-2 | TRBV2 | few | - | CASRGTTRHTGELFF | TGTGCCAGTAGAGGGACGACTAGACATACCGGGGAGCTGTTTTTT
TRBJ2-1 | TRBV4-1 | - | - | CASSSGTATYNEQFF | TGCGCCAGCAGCTCCGGGACGGCCACTTACAATGAGCAGTTCTTC
TRBJ1-2 | TRBV7-3 | - | - | CASSLERAIYGYTF | TGTGCCAGCAGCTTAGAGAGGGCGATCTATGGCTACACCTTC
TRBJ2-7 | TRBV20-1 | few | - | CSASRTEPPYEQYF | TGCAGTGCTAGCCGGACCGAACCTCCCTACGAGCAGTACTTC
TRBJ1-2 | TRBV7-9 | many | - | CASSLAGGYTF | TGTGCCAGCAGCTTAGCAGGAGGCTACACCTTC
TRBJ2-1 | TRBV4-3 | many | - | CASSQDTTRVGQGAIGNEQFF | TGCGCCAGCAGCCAAGATACCACACGTGTAGGACAAGGGGCGATAGGCAATGAGCAGTTCTTC
TRBJ1-6 | TRBV28 | few | - | CASSLQPRYNSPLHF | TGTGCCAGCAGTTTACAACCAAGGTATAATTCACCCCTCCACTTT
TRBJ1-5 | TRBV24-1 | - | - | CATSDTHRRDSNQPQHF | TGTGCCACCAGTGACACCCACAGACGGGATAGCAATCAGCCCCAGCATTTT
TRBJ1-6 | TRBV15 | - | - | CATSRVTVQVNSPPHF | TGTGCCACCAGCAGAGTTACTGTTCAAGTCAATTCACCCCCCCACTTT
TRBJ2-2 | TRBV7-8 | many | - | CASSLGQNRLTGELFF | TGTGCCAGCAGCTTAGGACAAAATAGGCTGACCGGGGAGCTGTTTTTT
TRBJ1-1 | TRBV6-6 | - | - | CASSAWGGNTEAFF | TGTGCCAGCAGTGCTTGGGGCGGGAACACTGAAGCTTTCTTT
TRBJ2-1 | TRBV7-6 | - | - | CASSPRGGTDEQFF | TGTGCCAGCAGCCCCCGAGGGGGGACCGATGAGCAGTTCTTC
TRBJ1-1 | TRBV6-6 | few | - | CASSYSNLVDTEAFF | TGTGCCAGCAGTTACTCGAATCTCGTGGACACTGAAGCTTTCTTT
TRBJ1-2 | TRBV7-9 | many | - | CASSSGSRPSGYTF | TGTGCCAGCAGCTCAGGATCTCGGCCGTCTGGCTACACCTTC
TRBJ2-3 | TRBV10-2 | - | - | CASSGSTSRTDTQYF | TGCGCCAGCAGTGGTTCCACATCTCGCACAGATACGCAGTATTTT
TRBJ1-2 | TRBV28 | few | - | CASSIRTASYGYTF | TGTGCCAGCAGCATTAGGACAGCGAGCTATGGCTACACCTTC
TRBJ2-3 | TRBV7-9 | many | - | CASSLQGGSTDTQYF | TGTGCCAGCAGCTTACAGGGGGGGAGCACAGATACGCAGTATTTT
TRBJ1-1 | TRBV19 | few | TRBD1 | CASSMVAGGPEAFF | TGTGCCAGTAGTATGGTGGCAGGGGGCCCTGAAGCTTTCTTT